Below, one T cell receptor beta chain is given with its context. This entry comes from a study of blood T cell repertoires in COVID-19. The wider study: Donors in the United States, Italy and Spain gave samples during acute or convalescent COVID-19. In each case, the material was cDNA or gDNA derived from T cells, B-cell-depleted T cells, or PBMCs.

Under the authors' procedure: Estimation of nucleated cell counts was performed using reference gene primer amplification. Sequenced by immunoSEQ multiplex PCR; TCRdb stores in-frame clones only, minus some. That table furnishes V, J and clone size, whereas the DNA furnished D and trimming. The sample includes around 120,000 clones, roughly 85% of them seen just once. The V gene lost 2 bases and the J gene lost 4 bases, with 9 bases spanning the gap. Germline V lookup: CDR1 GTSNPN, CDR2 SVGIG (reference sequence). The CDR3 totals 12 residues. This TCR derives from a man aged 25 to 45 with acute or convalescent COVID-19. The sequenced sample was peripheral blood. The chain has TRBV30 and TRBJ2-7; no definite D call. The CDR3 region has the DNA TGTGCCTGGAGTCTTCTACCTTACGAGCAGTACGTC. It encodes CAWSLLPYEQYV.